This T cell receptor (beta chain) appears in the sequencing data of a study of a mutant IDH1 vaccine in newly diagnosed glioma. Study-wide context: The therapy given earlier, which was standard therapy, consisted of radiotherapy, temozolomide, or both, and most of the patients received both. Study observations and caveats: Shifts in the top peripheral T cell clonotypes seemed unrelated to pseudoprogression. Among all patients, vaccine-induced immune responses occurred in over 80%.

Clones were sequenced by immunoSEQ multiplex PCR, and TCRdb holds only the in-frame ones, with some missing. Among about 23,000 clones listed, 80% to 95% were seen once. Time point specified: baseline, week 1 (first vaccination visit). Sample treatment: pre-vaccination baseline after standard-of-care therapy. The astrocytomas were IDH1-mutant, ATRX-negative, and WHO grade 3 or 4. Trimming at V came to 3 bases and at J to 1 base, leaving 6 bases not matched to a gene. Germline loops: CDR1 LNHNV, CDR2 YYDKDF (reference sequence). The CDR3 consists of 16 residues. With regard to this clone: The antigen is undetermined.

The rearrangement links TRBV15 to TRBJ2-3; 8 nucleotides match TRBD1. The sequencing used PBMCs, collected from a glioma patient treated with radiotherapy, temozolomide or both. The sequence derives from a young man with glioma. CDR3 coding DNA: TGTGCCACCAGCAGGGATGCGACAGGGGGCACAGATACGCAGTATTTT. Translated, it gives CATSRDATGGTDTQYF.